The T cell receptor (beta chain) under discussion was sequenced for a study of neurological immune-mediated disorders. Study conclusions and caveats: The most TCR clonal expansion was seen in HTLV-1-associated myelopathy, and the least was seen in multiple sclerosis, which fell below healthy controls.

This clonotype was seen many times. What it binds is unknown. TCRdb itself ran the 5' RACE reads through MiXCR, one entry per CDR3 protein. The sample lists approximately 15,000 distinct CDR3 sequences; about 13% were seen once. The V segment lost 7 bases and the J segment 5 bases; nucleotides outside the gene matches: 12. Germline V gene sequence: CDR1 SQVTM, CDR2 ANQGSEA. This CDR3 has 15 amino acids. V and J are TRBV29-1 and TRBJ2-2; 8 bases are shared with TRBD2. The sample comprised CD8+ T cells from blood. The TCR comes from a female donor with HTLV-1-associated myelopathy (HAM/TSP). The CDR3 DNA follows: TGCAGCGCAGCCCCTTCTAGCGGGCATACCGGGGAGCTGTTTTTT. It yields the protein CSAAPSSGHTGELFF.